The 14 T cell receptor beta chains below all came from one sample that was sequenced in a study of T cells in localized non-small cell lung cancer. Clones were sequenced by immunoSEQ multiplex PCR, and TCRdb holds only the in-frame ones, with some missing. The sample records 3,000 or so clones, roughly 28% being singletons. The starting material was lung tumor tissue, obtained before any cancer treatment. These TCRs come from a man aged 40-75 years with stage II squamous cell lung carcinoma.

This chain uses TRBV5-1 with TRBJ1-4, with TRBD1 identical over 8 bases. V lost 3 bases to trimming and J lost 6 bases; unmatched junction nucleotides: 7. Germline V gene data show CDR1 as SGHRS and CDR2 as YFSETQ. CDR3 length equals 15 residues. The CDR3 region has the DNA TGCGCCAGCAGCTCGCAGGACAGGGAGGATGAAAAACTGTTTTTT. It specifies CASSSQDREDEKLFF. Filled out from reference TRBV5-1 and TRBJ1-4, the complete variable domain reads KAGVTQTPRYLIKTRGQQVTLSCSPISGHRSVSWYQQTPGQGLQFLFEYFSETQRNKGNFPGRFSGRQFSNSRSEMNVSTLELGDSALYLCASSSQDREDEKLFFGSGTQLSVL.

This clone was counted between two and nine times. The chain couples TRBV11-3 to TRBJ1-2; 7 bases map to TRBD1. The CDR3 runs 15 residues. Germline trimming cut 3 bases from V and 5 bases from J; bases unmatched to any gene: 9. The germline CDR1 and CDR2 sequences are SGHNT and YENEEA. This chain's CDR3 is CASSLDPGTDYGYTF. CDR3 coding DNA: TGTGCCAGCAGCTTGGACCCCGGGACAGATTATGGCTACACCTTC.

This clone was detected only a few times. CDR3 loop: CASAGTGIATNEKLFF. CDR3 DNA sequence: TGTGCCAGTGCCGGGACAGGGATCGCAACTAATGAAAAACTGTTTTTT. J is TRBJ1-4 and V is TRBV19, with 9 bases fitting TRBD1. V shed 8 bases and J 0 bases; nucleotides not matched to a gene: 7. The CDR3 consists of 16 residues. Germline V gives CDR1 LNHDA, CDR2 SQIVND (reference sequence).

This clone was counted a single time. The rearrangement uses TRBV5-1 and TRBJ1-4, with D perhaps matching TRBD1 (5 bases). The germline V gene has CDR1 SGHRS and CDR2 YFSETQ. CDR3 size: 14 residues. V was cut by 4 bases and J by 13 bases, with 20 bases left in between. CDR3 in amino acids: CASSPVRGNEGLFF. CDR3 sequence (DNA): TGCGCCAGCAGCCCCGTGAGGGGAAATGAAGGACTGTTTTTT.

This chain joins TRBV19 and TRBJ2-5; D is possibly TRBD2 (5 bases). Trimming left V 7 bases short and J 4 bases short, with 10 bases between. The CDR3 covers 12 residues. The V gene's germline CDR1 is LNHDA and CDR2 SQIVND (reference sequence). The CDR3 sequence is CASKGGTETQYF. CDR3 coding DNA: TGTGCCAGTAAAGGAGGTACAGAGACCCAGTACTTC.

The V and J genes are TRBV11-3 and TRBJ1-5; possibly TRBD1 for D (6 bases). Trimming removed 4 bases from V and 5 bases from J, with 12 bases in between. The CDR3 extends over 14 amino acids. Germline V gene data show CDR1 as SGHNT and CDR2 as YENEEA. The CDR3, as DNA: TGTGCCAGCAGCTATAAATACAGGGATCAGCCCCAGCATTTT. This encodes CASSYKYRDQPQHF.

CDR3 sequence: CASSQQSSADTQYF. CDR3 in DNA: TGTGCCAGCAGTCAACAGTCTAGCGCGGATACGCAGTATTTT. V gene TRBV6-8 combines with J gene TRBJ2-3; D is perhaps TRBD2 (6 bases). Germline V gives CDR1 MNHGY, CDR2 SAAAGT. V dropped 5 bases and J dropped 6 bases, with 15 bases sitting between them. The CDR3 consists of 14 residues.

The CDR3 sequence is CASSHRTSAYNEQFF. The CDR3 region has the DNA TGTGCCAGCTCACATAGGACTAGCGCCTACAATGAGCAGTTCTTC. The chain employs TRBV18 and TRBJ2-1; TRBD2 matches at 9 bases. Trimming removed 4 bases from V and 2 bases from J; junction bases left unmatched: 3. The length of the CDR3 is 15 residues. Germline assignment: CDR1 KGHSH and CDR2 LQKENI.

This clone showed up just once. The chain employs TRBV11-3 and TRBJ1-3, with a possible D match to TRBD1 (5 bases). Germline CDR1 SGHNT, CDR2 YENEEA. The CDR3 loop spans 15 amino acids. V lost 5 bases, J lost 3 bases, and 14 bases lay in between. CDR3 in amino acids: CASSPGGGIGNTIYF. DNA of the CDR3: TGTGCCAGCAGCCCTGGGGGGGGGATTGGAAACACCATATATTTT.

The chain has TRBV19 and TRBJ1-5; 9 nucleotides align to TRBD1. Germline loops: CDR1 LNHDA, CDR2 SQIVND (reference sequence). V shed 8 bases and J 3 bases; nucleotides not matched to a gene: 5. The CDR3 loop spans 14 amino acids. This CDR3 reads CASGRDRDNQPQHF. For the CDR3, the DNA is TGTGCCAGTGGACGGGACAGGGACAATCAGCCCCAGCATTTT.

J is TRBJ1-3 and V is TRBV5-1, with unresolved D. Germline V gene sequence: CDR1 SGHRS, CDR2 YFSETQ. V gave up 3 bases and J gave up 4 bases, with 11 bases separating them. The CDR3 is 14 amino acids. The CDR3 bases are TGCGCCAGCAGCTCCACGCTGGGGGGAAACACCATATATTTT. Its translation: CASSSTLGGNTIYF.

This clone was seen a few times. The chain joins TRBV15 to TRBJ2-1, with no clear D. Germline CDR1 reads LNHNV; CDR2 reads YYDKDF (reference sequence). V was cut by 3 bases and J by 4 bases, with 13 bases left in between. The CDR3 has 15 amino acids. Here the CDR3 DNA reads TGTGCCACCAGCAGGACACATCCCCCTTACAATGAGCAGTTCTTC. This gives the protein CATSRTHPPYNEQFF.

This clone showed up just a few times. The V and J genes are TRBV30 and TRBJ1-1; D gene ambiguous. V shed 4 bases and J shed 4 bases, with 13 bases lying between them. The CDR3 covers 13 residues. Germline V lookup: CDR1 GTSNPN, CDR2 SVGIG (reference sequence). This CDR3 is CAWTRTRGTEAFF. DNA for the CDR3: TGTGCCTGGACCCGGACTCGGGGCACTGAAGCTTTCTTT. Full variable domain (outside the CDR3, taken from reference TRBV30 and TRBJ1-1): SQTIHQWPATLVQPVGSPLSLECTVEGTSNPNLYWYRQAAGRGLQLLFYSVGIGQISSEVPQNLSASRPQDRQFILSSKKLLLSDSGFYLCAWTRTRGTEAFFGQGTRLTVV.

This clone showed up just a few times. V is TRBV9 and J is TRBJ1-6; TRBD1 might be the D (6 bases). V was trimmed by 5 bases and J by 9 bases, leaving 15 bases between them. The CDR3 runs 14 residues. Germline lookup yields CDR1 SGDLS and CDR2 YYNGEE. CDR3 residues: CASSPGRGGSPLHF. Written as DNA, the CDR3 is TGTGCCAGCAGTCCGGGCAGGGGTGGTTCACCCCTCCACTTT.